Below are 22 T cell receptor beta chains sequenced from a single sample in a study of blood T cell repertoires in COVID-19. Clones were sequenced by immunoSEQ multiplex PCR, and TCRdb holds only the in-frame ones, with some missing. Among roughly 81,000 clones listed, around 88% were seen once. Sequencing was performed on peripheral blood. These receptors were collected from a man aged 30-40 years with acute or convalescent COVID-19.

The rearrangement joins TRBV6-2 or TRBV6-3 to TRBJ2-3; the D is unclear. This CDR3 has 15 residues. V was pared by 3 bases and J by 0 bases, with 10 bases between. The germline CDR1 and CDR2 sequences are MNHEY and SVGEGT. The CDR3 DNA sequence: TGTGCCAGCAGTTATTCGTCTTCTAGCACAGATACGCAGTATTTT. This sequence encodes CASSYSSSSTDTQYF.

This chain joins TRBV7-9 and TRBJ2-3; TRBD1 is a possible D gene (6 bases). The V gene's germline CDR1 is SEHNR and CDR2 FQNEAQ (reference sequence). Trimming took off 5 bases at V and 5 bases at J, with 17 bases between the two ends. The CDR3 has 15 amino acids. The CDR3 here is CASSPRGREEDTQYF. CDR3 in DNA: TGTGCCAGCAGCCCTAGGGGGAGAGAAGAAGATACGCAGTATTTT.

This rearrangement joins TRBV7-2 to TRBJ1-1; 7 positions agree with TRBD1. The V gene's germline CDR1 is SGHTA and CDR2 FQGNSA. The V gene end was trimmed by 5 bases and the J gene end by 11 bases; junction bases not matched to a gene: 8. The CDR3 totals 12 residues. CDR3 amino acids: CASSLQQGKAFF. In DNA form, the CDR3 reads TGTGCCAGCAGCCTTCAACAGGGGAAGGCTTTCTTT.

This sequence joins TRBV7-6 and TRBJ2-7, with 7 bases lining up with TRBD1. The CDR3 has 15 amino acids. With 5 bases clipped from V and 2 bases from J, the junction kept 9 bases outside the gene matches. Germline values: CDR1 SGHVS, CDR2 FNYEAQ. CDR3 in DNA: TGTGCCAGCAGCGCAGCCCCGGGACAGACCTACGAGCAGTACTTC. It translates to CASSAAPGQTYEQYF.

This clone was found a few times. This rearrangement joins TRBV7-9 to TRBJ2-2; D remains unclear. Per germline, CDR1 SEHNR and CDR2 FQNEAQ (reference sequence). V was pared by 2 bases and J by 1 base, with 8 bases between. This CDR3 is built from 15 residues. This CDR3 reads CASSLFSVNTGELFF. CDR3 DNA: TGTGCCAGCAGCTTATTTTCTGTGAACACCGGGGAGCTGTTTTTT.

Here the CDR3 DNA reads TGTGCCAGCAGTGTGTCAGGAAACACTGAAGCTTTCTTT. It specifies CASSVSGNTEAFF. The chain is built from TRBV2 and TRBJ1-1; no definite D call. Trimming stripped 4 bases from V and 2 bases from J, with 8 bases between. There are 13 residues in the CDR3. Germline lookup yields CDR1 SNHLY and CDR2 FYNNEI.

V and J are TRBV19 and TRBJ1-2; 9 nucleotides match TRBD1. V shed 6 bases, J shed 0 bases, and the junction held 5 bases outside the gene matches. CDR1 and CDR2 from the germline V gene are LNHDA and SQIVND (reference sequence). The CDR3 has 15 residues. CDR3 in DNA: TGTGCCAGTAGGCCCGGGACAGGGTCTAACTATGGCTACACCTTC. Protein sequence: CASRPGTGSNYGYTF.

CDR3 protein: CASRHRGQPNSPLHF. CDR3 DNA sequence: TGTGCCAGCAGACATAGGGGACAGCCAAATTCACCCCTCCACTTT. This sequence joins TRBV6-5 and TRBJ1-6; TRBD1 matches 7 bases. Germline loops: CDR1 MNHEY, CDR2 SVGAGI. The trim removed 6 bases at V and 7 bases at J, leaving 9 bases unmatched. The CDR3 has 15 residues.

In this sample, this clone turned up a few times. The V and J genes are TRBV28 and TRBJ1-2; the match to TRBD1 covers 12 bases. The CDR3 has 17 residues. Germline trimming cut 4 bases from V and 4 bases from J; bases unmatched to any gene: 10. In germline, CDR1 is MDHEN, CDR2 SYDVKM. Here the CDR3 DNA reads TGTGCCAGCAGTTCCCGGGGACAGGGGGCGTCGAGCTATGGCTACACCTTC. Its protein is CASSSRGQGASSYGYTF.

V is TRBV11-2 and J is TRBJ2-6; TRBD2 is a possible D gene (5 bases). The CDR3 sequence is 15 residues long. With 4 bases removed from V and 4 bases from J, the gap between germline ends came to 11 bases. Germline V gives CDR1 SGHAT, CDR2 FQNNGV. This CDR3 is CASSSLASGANVLTF. In nucleotides, the CDR3 is TGTGCCAGCAGCTCTTTAGCGTCAGGGGCCAACGTCCTGACTTTC.

This chain uses TRBV15 with TRBJ2-2; possible D gene TRBD1, 5 bases. V lost 5 bases and J lost 7, with 17 bases in between. This CDR3 has 15 residues. Per the germline V gene, CDR1 is LNHNV and CDR2 is YYDKDF (reference sequence). The CDR3: CATSFVWGAGGELFF. The CDR3 DNA reads as TGTGCCACCAGCTTTGTTTGGGGCGCCGGCGGGGAGCTGTTTTTT.

The chain uses TRBV5-5 and TRBJ2-2; D is unclear. The CDR3 contains 13 residues. The germline V gene encodes CDR1 SGHKS and CDR2 YYEKEE (reference sequence). Trimming removed 0 bases at V and 7 bases at J, with 7 bases between. CDR3 residues: CASSLARSGELFF. In DNA, the CDR3 is TGTGCCAGCAGCTTGGCGAGGAGCGGGGAGCTGTTTTTT.

This rearrangement joins TRBV28 to TRBJ2-3; perhaps TRBD1 as D (5 bases). The CDR3 has 16 residues. Trimming removed 6 bases from V and 1 base from J, with 17 bases in between. The germline V gene encodes CDR1 MDHEN and CDR2 SYDVKM. The CDR3 DNA follows: TGTGCCAGCAGGCCTATGGACACCCCTGGCACAGATACGCAGTATTTT. It specifies CASRPMDTPGTDTQYF.

V gene TRBV6-5 combines with J gene TRBJ2-3; no clear D. There are 14 residues in the CDR3. V lost 6 bases and J 3 bases, leaving 13 bases between the germline ends. Germline CDR1 MNHEY, CDR2 SVGAGI. Written as DNA, the CDR3 is TGTGCCAGCAGCCTTAGTCGGAGAACAGATACGCAGTATTTT. This gives the protein CASSLSRRTDTQYF.

This rearrangement joins TRBV9 to TRBJ1-3; D is perhaps TRBD1 (5 bases). The CDR3 is 15 amino acids. V lost 6 bases, J lost 0 bases, and 13 bases lay in between. From germline, CDR1 is SGDLS and CDR2 YYNGEE. This chain's CDR3 is CASTPDSHSGNTIYF. DNA of the CDR3: TGTGCCAGCACCCCCGACAGCCACTCTGGAAACACCATATATTTT.

The J gene is TRBJ2-3, the V gene TRBV7-3, with D possibly matching TRBD1 (7 bases). The CDR3 has 16 amino acids. The germline V and J ends were trimmed by 0 bases and 6 bases, with 16 bases remaining between them. Germline CDR1 reads SGHTA; CDR2 reads FQGTGA. The CDR3 nucleotides are TGTGCCAGCAGCTTAACGGGGCAGGGGGAGGTGGATACGCAGTATTTT. Translation: CASSLTGQGEVDTQYF.

This rearrangement joins TRBV18 to TRBJ2-7; TRBD2 is a possible D gene (5 bases). The CDR3 runs 15 residues. Germline lookup yields CDR1 KGHSH and CDR2 LQKENI. V gave up 5 bases and J gave up 1 base, with 15 bases separating them. The CDR3 loop reads CASSTSSTRSYEQYF. The CDR3 coding sequence is TGTGCCAGCTCAACGTCCTCTACTAGGTCCTACGAGCAGTACTTC. Using reference TRBV18 and TRBJ2-7 for the parts outside the CDR3, the full variable domain is NAGVMQNPRHLVRRRGQEARLRCSPMKGHSHVYWYRQLPEEGLKFMVYLQKENIIDESGMPKERFSAEFPKEGPSILRIQQVVRGDSAAYFCASSTSSTRSYEQYFGPGTRLTVT.

The V and J genes are TRBV2 and TRBJ2-4, with D tentatively TRBD1 (5 bases). Trimming left V 7 bases short and J 0 bases short, with 10 bases between. Germline CDR1 and CDR2: SNHLY and FYNNEI. This CDR3 contains 14 residues. CDR3 region: CASIGVLAKNIQYF. Written as DNA, the CDR3 is TGTGCCAGCATAGGGGTGTTAGCCAAAAACATTCAGTACTTC.

The chain combines TRBV4-1 with TRBJ2-2, with a tentative D call TRBD1 (5 bases). The CDR3 is 13 amino acids. CDR1 and CDR2 (germline): MGHRA, YSYEKL. The V and J ends lost 4 bases and 6 bases respectively, with 9 bases between them. CDR3 DNA sequence: TGCGCCAGCAGCCCTGACAGATCCGGGGAGCTGTTTTTT. The encoded protein is CASSPDRSGELFF.

CDR3 residues: CASSLSGGAEAFF. DNA for the CDR3: TGTGCCAGCAGTTTATCCGGGGGGGCTGAAGCTTTCTTT. This chain links TRBV28 with TRBJ1-1; maybe TRBD1 (5 bases). The CDR3 is 13 residues long. V dropped 1 base and J dropped 6 bases, with 9 bases sitting between them. Germline CDR1 reads MDHEN; CDR2 reads SYDVKM.

The genes are TRBV27 and TRBJ2-7, with 8 bases that match TRBD1. With V trimmed by 2 bases and J by 7 bases, 13 bases remained unmatched. CDR1 is MNHEY, CDR2 SMNVEV, per germline (reference sequence). This CDR3 is built from 16 residues. The CDR3 is CASSLKGWTGRGEQYF. In DNA form, the CDR3 reads TGTGCCAGCAGTTTAAAAGGGTGGACAGGGCGGGGTGAGCAGTACTTC.

The J gene is TRBJ2-5, the V gene TRBV10-2; D might be TRBD2 (5 bases). V dropped 6 bases and J dropped 4 bases, with 12 bases sitting between them. This CDR3 is built from 13 residues. CDR1 is WSHSY and CDR2 is SAAADI in the germline V gene. CDR3: CASRPWAGETQYF. As DNA, the CDR3 is TGCGCCAGCAGGCCCTGGGCGGGAGAGACCCAGTACTTC.